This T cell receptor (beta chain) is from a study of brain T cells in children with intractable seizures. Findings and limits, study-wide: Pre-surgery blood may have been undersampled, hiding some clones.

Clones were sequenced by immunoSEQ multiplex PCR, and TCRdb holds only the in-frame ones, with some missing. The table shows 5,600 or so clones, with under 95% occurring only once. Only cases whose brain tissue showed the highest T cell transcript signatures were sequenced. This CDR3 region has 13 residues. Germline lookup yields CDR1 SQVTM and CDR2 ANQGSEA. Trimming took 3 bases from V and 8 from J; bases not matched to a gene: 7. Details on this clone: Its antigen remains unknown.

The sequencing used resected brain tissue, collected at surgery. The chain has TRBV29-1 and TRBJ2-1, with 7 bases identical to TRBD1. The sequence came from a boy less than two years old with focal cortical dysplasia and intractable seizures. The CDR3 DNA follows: TGCAGCGTTGATGTAGGGGGCGCGGATGAGCAGTTCTTC. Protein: CSVDVGGADEQFF.